Shown below are 31 T cell receptor beta chains from a single sample sequenced in a study of T cell clonality in common variable immunodeficiency. Repertoires were generated with immunoSEQ multiplex PCR, while TCRdb's copy carries only in-frame clones and drops some. This sample comprises roughly 34,000 clones, none seen once only. The specimen was peripheral blood mononuclear cells. These TCRs come from a person aged 18-69 years in good health.

This clone was seen many times. The sequenced CDR3 bases are TGTGCCAGCTCACCATCGGCCAGGGGAACTGGAAACACC. Its protein is CASSPSARGTGNT. The whole CDR3 is CASSPSARGTGNTIYF. V gene TRBV18 combines with J gene TRBJ1-3; D possibly corresponds to TRBD1 (6 bases). The read ends 3 residues early relative to the CDR3; the germline J gene fills the gap. The CDR3 has 16 residues. The germline gives CDR1 KGHSH, CDR2 LQKENI. The V end was cut by 2 bases, the J end by 2 bases, with 13 bases between.

This clone occurred many times. The DNA ends 3 residues before the CDR3 does, and the rest of the CDR3 is filled in from the germline J gene. The chain has TRBV7-9 and TRBJ1-6; 10 nucleotides match TRBD1. CDR1 SEHNR and CDR2 FQNEAQ come from the germline V gene (reference sequence). J lost 9 bases, V lost 6 bases, and 8 bases had no gene match. The CDR3 runs 15 residues. The CDR3 bases that were read are TGTGCCAGCAGACTTCGACAGGGGGCCCTTTCACCC. This sequence encodes CASRLRQGALSP. The whole CDR3 region reads CASRLRQGALSPLHF.

This clone appeared many times. The covered CDR3 bases are TGCGCCAGCAGCTTGGTTACAGGGAGGAACACTGAA. It yields the protein CASSLVTGRNTE. The full CDR3 protein is CASSLVTGRNTEAFF. The genes are TRBV5-1 and TRBJ1-1, with D maybe TRBD1 (6 bases). The CDR3 goes on 3 residues after the read ends, and that part is filled in from the germline J gene. Germline CDR1 is SGHRS and CDR2 is YFSETQ. The V and J ends lost 0 bases and 1 base respectively, with 10 bases between them. The CDR3 contains 15 residues. The full variable domain, its missing parts supplied by reference TRBV5-1 and TRBJ1-1, is KAGVTQTPRYLIKTRGQQVTLSCSPISGHRSVSWYQQTPGQGLQFLFEYFSETQRNKGNFPGRFSGRQFSNSRSEMNVSTLELGDSALYLCASSLVTGRNTEAFFGQGTRLTVV.

In its sample, this clone was seen many times. The CDR3 end falls 3 residues outside the read, so it is completed with the germline J gene. This chain links TRBV27 with TRBJ2-1; 9 bases fit TRBD2. The CDR3 has 15 amino acids. After removal of 6 bases from V and 4 bases from J, the junction contained 7 bases not matched to a gene. CDR1 is MNHEY, CDR2 SMNVEV, per germline (reference sequence). CDR3 DNA (partial): TGTGCCAGCAGGGGGGGACTAGCATTATACAATGAG. Its translation: CASRGGLALYNE. The whole CDR3 is CASRGGLALYNEQFF.

At least ten counts were recorded for this clone. The read ends 3 residues shy of where the CDR3 ends; the end is completed using the germline J gene. V is TRBV4-2 and J is TRBJ1-5; D might be TRBD1 (6 bases). Per germline, CDR1 LGHNA and CDR2 YNFKEQ. The CDR3 is made up of 17 amino acids. V was clipped by 3 bases and J by 3 bases, with 18 bases between them. The CDR3 region is CASSHLLTGGFNQPQHF. CDR3 DNA, as far as it was read: TGTGCCAGCAGCCACCTCTTGACGGGGGGCTTCAATCAGCCC.

This clone was recorded at least ten times. The CDR3 end lies 3 residues beyond the end of the read and is filled in from the germline J gene. The chain has TRBV7-9 and TRBJ1-2; D is undetermined. Looked up from germline, CDR1 is SEHNR and CDR2 is FQNEAQ (reference sequence). This CDR3 contains 12 residues. V lost 0 bases and J 5 bases, leaving 4 bases between the germline ends. The CDR3 sequence: CASSLAQYGYTF. The sequenced CDR3 bases are TGTGCCAGCAGCTTAGCACAGTATGGC.

This clone appeared many times. With the read ending 3 residues before the CDR3 end, the germline J gene is used to fill in that end. The V gene is TRBV18, the J gene TRBJ1-2; D unresolved. Germline CDR1 KGHSH, CDR2 LQKENI. The CDR3 consists of 14 residues. V lost 3 bases and J lost 6, with 14 bases in between. The CDR3 DNA, read in part, is TGTGCCAGCTCACCGACCTCCCTCCAGGATGGC. Translated, it gives CASSPTSLQDG. The complete CDR3 protein is CASSPTSLQDGYTF.

Notes on this clone: The read finishes 3 residues shy of the CDR3 end, and the germline J gene is used to complete it. J is TRBJ1-1 and V is TRBV7-9; D is undetermined. This CDR3 is 12 amino acids long. V lost 1 base and J lost 6, with 6 bases in between. CDR1 is SEHNR and CDR2 is FQNEAQ in the germline V gene (reference sequence). The CDR3 DNA, read in part, is TGTGCCAGCAGCTTAGTGAGCCCTGAA. The encoded protein is CASSLVSPE. The complete CDR3 reads CASSLVSPEAFF.

This clone was seen at least ten times. The CDR3 end lies 3 residues beyond the end of the read and is filled in from the germline J gene. This rearrangement joins TRBV5-4 to TRBJ1-1, with 7 bases that match TRBD1. From germline, CDR1 is SGHNT and CDR2 YYREEE (reference sequence). This CDR3 spans 13 amino acids. V lost 5 bases, J lost 5 bases, and 6 bases stayed unmatched. Here the CDR3 reads CASRSGTDTEAFF. CDR3 DNA, as far as it was read: TGTGCCAGCAGGTCCGGGACAGATACTGAA.

This clone was seen at least ten times. Read sequence stops 3 residues before the CDR3 end, and the germline J gene provides the missing end. This chain links TRBV28 with TRBJ2-7; tentatively, D is TRBD1 (6 bases). The CDR3 loop spans 13 amino acids. The germline CDR1 and CDR2 sequences are MDHEN and SYDVKM. Deletions cut 6 bases from V and 0 bases from J, with 9 bases between. CDR3 DNA (partial): TGTGCCAGCAGCCTCAGGGGCTCCTACGAG. Encoded protein: CASSLRGSYE. The whole CDR3 sequence reads CASSLRGSYEQYF.

In this sample, this clone turned up many times. CDR3 bases read: TGTGCCAGCAGCTTCGACCGGGACTATTCCTACGAG. Translation: CASSFDRDYSYE. The whole CDR3 sequence is CASSFDRDYSYEQYF. V usage is TRBV7-2 and J usage is TRBJ2-7, with TRBD2 identical over 7 bases. The sequence runs out 3 residues before the end of the CDR3; the remainder is reconstructed from the germline J gene. The CDR3 loop spans 15 amino acids. Germline V gene data show CDR1 as SGHTA and CDR2 as FQGNSA. The ends lost 3 bases at V and 1 base at J; junction bases unmatched: 6.

This clone showed up many times. The read ends 3 residues before the CDR3 terminus; that terminus is restored from the germline J gene. The chain is built from TRBV7-2 and TRBJ1-1; D is ambiguous. This CDR3 has 13 amino acids. Germline V CDR1 and CDR2: SGHTA, FQGNSA. Trimming removed 5 bases at V and 7 bases at J, with 14 bases between. CDR3 bases read: TGTGCCAGCAGCACTATAACGTCGGGTGAA. Translation gives CASSTITSGE. The whole CDR3 sequence reads CASSTITSGEAFF.

Many counts were recorded for this clone. The missing CDR3 end, 3 residues past where the read stops, is filled in from the germline J gene. Other DNA sequences of this sample code for an identical CDR3. The chain employs TRBV30 and TRBJ1-2; weak D call: TRBD1 (6 bases). The CDR3 totals 13 residues. V lost 0 bases and J lost 6, with 11 bases in between. Germline V gene lookup returns CDR1 GTSNPN and CDR2 SVGIG (reference sequence). The CDR3 loop reads CAWSVQGTDGYTF. The part of the CDR3 DNA that was read is TGTGCCTGGAGTGTACAGGGAACTGATGGC.

This clone was seen at least ten times. The read finishes 3 residues shy of the CDR3 end, and the germline J gene is used to complete it. V and J are TRBV18 and TRBJ2-5, with a tentative D call TRBD1 (6 bases). Germline V gene lookup returns CDR1 KGHSH and CDR2 LQKENI. Trimming left V 6 bases short and J 5 bases short, with 19 bases between. CDR3 size: 15 residues. CDR3 region: CASSLGTGPKETQYF. The part of the CDR3 DNA that was read is TGTGCCAGCTCCCTCGGCACAGGGCCAAAGGAGACC.

There are many counts of this clone. The CDR3 end falls 3 residues outside the read, so it is completed with the germline J gene. The gene calls are TRBV7-6 and TRBJ2-7, with D possibly matching TRBD2 (5 bases). In germline, CDR1 is SGHVS, CDR2 FNYEAQ. This CDR3 spans 12 amino acids. Trimming shortened V by 7 bases and J by 6 bases, and 13 bases separated the two germline ends. CDR3 DNA (partial): TGTGCCAGCACCTCCGGCGGGTTCGAG. As protein: CASTSGGFE. The complete CDR3 reads CASTSGGFEQYF.

This clone was seen many times. The read stops 3 residues short of the end of the CDR3; the missing end is completed from the germline J gene. The chain recombines TRBV5-1 with TRBJ1-1; D gene unclear. This CDR3 has 15 residues. Trimming removed 4 bases from V and 4 bases from J, with 17 bases in between. CDR1 SGHRS and CDR2 YFSETQ come from the germline V gene. CDR3 DNA (partial): TGCGCCAGCAGCCCCGGTGTCGAGGCGGGCACTGAA. As protein: CASSPGVEAGTE. The whole CDR3 is CASSPGVEAGTEAFF.

This clone has ten or more counts. The read falls 3 residues short of the CDR3 end, and the missing part is taken from the germline J gene. The chain has TRBV20-1 and TRBJ2-2; 12 nucleotides agree with TRBD2. Looked up from germline, CDR1 is DFQATT and CDR2 is SNEGSKA (reference sequence). After removal of 5 bases from V and 7 bases from J, the junction contained 11 bases not matched to a gene. This CDR3 is 16 amino acids long. The chain's CDR3 is CSARTSGNPLSGELFF. Partial CDR3 DNA: TGCAGTGCTCGGACTAGCGGGAATCCCCTGAGCGGGGAG.

This clone was counted at least ten times. The DNA ends 3 residues before the CDR3 does, and the rest of the CDR3 is filled in from the germline J gene. The chain recombines TRBV20-1 with TRBJ1-2; TRBD1 agrees at 7 bases. Germline CDR1 and CDR2: DFQATT and SNEGSKA (reference sequence). The CDR3 is made up of 14 amino acids. The trim removed 3 bases at V and 5 bases at J, leaving 9 bases unmatched. The CDR3 spells CSASSLRGAYGYTF. The CDR3 bases that were read are TGCAGTGCTAGCAGTCTCAGGGGGGCGTATGGC.

This clone was seen many times. Sequencing ends 3 residues short of the CDR3 end; the germline J gene provides the rest. The genes are TRBV12-3 or TRBV12-4 and TRBJ2-1, with a tentative D call TRBD2 (6 bases). V lost 3 bases and J lost 1, with 7 bases in between. The CDR3 has 14 residues. CDR3 loop: CASSFGGSYNEQFF. Incomplete CDR3 DNA: TGTGCCAGCAGTTTCGGGGGTTCCTACAATGAG.

This clone has ten or more counts. The CDR3 extends 3 residues past the end of the read, so its final part is completed from the germline J gene. The rearrangement uses TRBV4-1 and TRBJ2-3; 11 bases agree with TRBD2. This CDR3 spans 16 amino acids. The ends lost 2 bases at V and 6 bases at J; junction bases unmatched: 7. Germline loops: CDR1 MGHRA, CDR2 YSYEKL. The part of the CDR3 DNA that was read is TGCGCCAGCAGCCAAAGACTAGCGGGATATAACGATACG. Encoded protein: CASSQRLAGYNDT. The CDR3, in full, reads CASSQRLAGYNDTQYF.

This clone was observed many times. The CDR3 is CAISESGYEQYF. Partial CDR3 DNA: TGTGCCATCAGTGAGTCAGGGTACGAG. The V gene is TRBV10-3, the J gene TRBJ2-7; D gene uncertain. The missing CDR3 end, 3 residues past where the read stops, is filled in from the germline J gene. Germline V lookup: CDR1 ENHRY, CDR2 SYGVKD. Between the trimmed V and J ends, which lost 0 bases and 4 bases, there was a span of 4 bases. The CDR3 length is 12 residues.

This clone was seen at least ten times. The read ends 3 residues shy of where the CDR3 ends; the end is completed using the germline J gene. The genes are TRBV20-1 and TRBJ2-2, with D possibly matching TRBD1 (6 bases). Germline V gene sequence: CDR1 DFQATT, CDR2 SNEGSKA (reference sequence). This CDR3 spans 17 amino acids. Trimming pared 2 bases from V and 4 bases from J, leaving 20 bases between. The sequenced CDR3 bases are TGCAGTGCTAGACGGGTGGGTAGGGGGAACCCCACCGGGGAG. Amino acid sequence: CSARRVGRGNPTGE. From start to end, the CDR3 is CSARRVGRGNPTGELFF.

This clone was detected ten times or more. From the germline J gene comes the end of the CDR3, since the read stops 3 residues before it. The rearrangement joins TRBV20-1 to TRBJ2-4; 8 positions agree with TRBD1. Losses at the gene ends were 3 bases for V and 6 bases for J; bases not matched to a gene: 7. Per the germline V gene, CDR1 is DFQATT and CDR2 is SNEGSKA (reference sequence). The CDR3 totals 14 residues. The covered CDR3 bases are TGCAGTGCTAGGTCCGGGACAGGCTCAAACATT. This encodes CSARSGTGSNI. The complete CDR3 sequence is CSARSGTGSNIQYF.

This clone was picked up many times. The read ends 3 residues early relative to the CDR3; the germline J gene fills the gap. The genes are TRBV7-2 and TRBJ1-2; D remains ambiguous. V was shortened by 4 bases and J by 4 bases, with 10 bases between the two germline ends. Germline CDR1 reads SGHTA; CDR2 reads FQGNSA. The length of the CDR3 is 13 residues. The CDR3 protein is CASSSAGSYGYTF. The part of the CDR3 DNA that was read is TGTGCCAGCAGCTCGGCCGGGTCCTATGGC.

This clone has ten or more counts. The read ends 3 residues before the CDR3 terminus; that terminus is restored from the germline J gene. The chain joins TRBV19 to TRBJ2-7, with 8 nucleotides matching TRBD2. The CDR3 is made up of 14 amino acids. Looked up from germline, CDR1 is LNHDA and CDR2 is SQIVND (reference sequence). The ends lost 3 bases at V and 5 bases at J; junction bases unmatched: 6. The part of the CDR3 DNA that was read is TGTGCCAGTAGTATCCAGGGTAGCGGGGACGAG. Its protein is CASSIQGSGDE. The CDR3, in full, reads CASSIQGSGDEQYF.

This clone was detected ten times or more. The read ends 3 residues shy of where the CDR3 ends; the end is completed using the germline J gene. The chain combines TRBV28 with TRBJ2-3; D tentatively fits TRBD1 or TRBD2 (5 bases each). V lost 7 bases to trimming and J lost 3 bases, with 20 bases between them. The CDR3 spans 16 residues. Germline V gene lookup returns CDR1 MDHEN and CDR2 SYDVKM. The covered CDR3 bases are TGTGCCAGCACTCTTGAGAGGGGCTGGGAGACAGATACG. It encodes CASTLERGWETDT. The complete CDR3 sequence is CASTLERGWETDTQYF. The variable domain in full, completed from reference TRBV28 and TRBJ2-3, reads DVKVTQSSRYLVKRTGEKVFLECVQDMDHENMFWYRQDPGLGLRLIYFSYDVKMKEKGDIPEGYSVSREKKERFSLILESASTNQTSMYLCASTLERGWETDTQYFGPGTRLTVL.

In its sample, this clone was seen many times. This chain's CDR3 is CASTGLAGGSSYNEQFF. CDR3 DNA, as far as it was read: TGTGCCAGCACAGGACTAGCGGGAGGCAGCTCCTACAATGAG. The chain couples TRBV6-2 or TRBV6-3 to TRBJ2-1; TRBD2 matches 14 bases. The read gets to within 3 residues of the CDR3 end, and the germline J gene fills in the rest. V dropped 7 bases and J dropped 0; count of bases not matched to a gene: 5. The CDR3 has 17 amino acids. The germline V gene has CDR1 MNHEY and CDR2 SVGEGT.

This clone was picked up many times. The CDR3 goes on 3 residues after the read ends, and that part is filled in from the germline J gene. This chain joins TRBV5-1 and TRBJ1-2, with D perhaps TRBD1 (5 bases). CDR3 length equals 14 residues. V was trimmed by 2 bases and J by 4 bases, leaving 12 bases between them. CDR1 SGHRS and CDR2 YFSETQ come from the germline V gene. The CDR3 sequence: CASSLEGLPYGYTF. CDR3 bases read: TGCGCCAGCAGCTTAGAGGGGCTTCCCTATGGC. The full variable domain, its missing parts supplied by reference TRBV5-1 and TRBJ1-2, is KAGVTQTPRYLIKTRGQQVTLSCSPISGHRSVSWYQQTPGQGLQFLFEYFSETQRNKGNFPGRFSGRQFSNSRSEMNVSTLELGDSALYLCASSLEGLPYGYTFGSGTRLTVV.

This clone was seen many times. The read is 3 residues too short to cover the CDR3 end, so that end is filled in from the germline J gene. The rearrangement joins TRBV5-1 to TRBJ2-5, with 14 bases aligning to TRBD2. CDR1 is SGHRS, CDR2 YFSETQ, per germline. V gave up 3 bases and J gave up 2 bases; unmatched junction bases: 3. The CDR3 runs 16 residues. This chain's CDR3 is CASSSGTSGSQETQYF. CDR3 bases read: TGCGCCAGCAGCTCCGGGACTAGCGGGAGTCAAGAGACC.

This clone was picked up many times. Read data end 3 residues before the CDR3 end; the end is taken from the germline J gene. The gene calls are TRBV4-1 and TRBJ2-3; 12 bases align to TRBD2. V was pared by 3 bases and J by 4 bases, with 11 bases of the junction left unmatched. Germline values: CDR1 MGHRA, CDR2 YSYEKL. There are 18 residues in the CDR3. The CDR3 bases that were read are TGCGCCAGCAGCCATTCAATTCCCCTAGCGGGAGGGTCAGATACG. It specifies CASSHSIPLAGGSDT. From start to end, the CDR3 is CASSHSIPLAGGSDTQYF.

This clone came up many times. The sequence runs out 3 residues before the end of the CDR3; the remainder is reconstructed from the germline J gene. The chain is built from TRBV19 and TRBJ1-1; 7 nucleotides match TRBD1. The CDR3 extends over 12 amino acids. CDR1 and CDR2 (germline): LNHDA, SQIVND (reference sequence). V dropped 3 bases and J dropped 7; count of bases not matched to a gene: 2. CDR3 DNA, as far as it was read: TGTGCCAGTAGTATCCGACAGGGTGAA. This sequence encodes CASSIRQGE. The full-length CDR3 reads as CASSIRQGEAFF.